This T cell receptor beta chain was observed in a study of blood T cells in healthy people across ages. The study, taken as a whole, reports: Compared with aged donors, long-lived donors showed fewer expanded clones, suggesting selection.

The second PCR ran about 6 to 12 cycles with a sample-barcoded 5' primer and J-beta primers. TCRdb independently ran MiXCR on the 5' RACE reads; one entry per CDR3 protein. The data show 450,000 to 600,000 distinct CDR3 sequences, 25% to 35% seen once. Points on this clonotype: Its antigen is as yet unknown.

This CDR3 is 14 amino acids long. Deletions cut 7 bases from V and 5 bases from J, with 14 bases between. Germline CDR1 and CDR2: ENHRY and SYGVKD. These data are also associated with another study on T cells of mothers and their children.

V and J are TRBV10-3 and TRBJ1-4, with a possible D match to TRBD1 (6 bases). Sequenced sample: blood. This clonotype was obtained from a boy aged 2-9 years in good health. CDR3 nucleotide sequence: TGTGCCATCAAGGGGGGGGCAGAGAATGAAAAACTGTTTTTT. This encodes CAIKGGAENEKLFF.